The text below deals with one T cell receptor (beta chain). Its antigen remains undetermined. No base-level quality is on record; no much larger clone is a single base apart. The same CDR3 arises from other DNA sequences in this sample as well. V sheds 0 bases and J sheds 0 bases, leaving 2 bases between their ends. The CDR3 has 12 amino acids, counting the end cysteine and phenylalanine. Only the CDR3 DNA is retained, 36 bases long and in frame from the first base. CDR1 is given as GTSNPN and CDR2 as SVGIG, both from the germline V gene (reference sequence). This entry comes from a study of shared clonotypes between healthy human individuals (dated by TCRdb to the early 2020s). Study-wide context: The cohort comprised two women and three men aged 18 to 49 years. Each donor's leukapheresis produced roughly between about 0.9 and 9.5 billion PBMCs. For each donor, CD4 naive and CD4 memory were each given three plates, CD8 naive was given two plates, and CD8 memory was given one plate. To estimate repertoire size and how much clonotype sharing occurs between individuals, the study deeply sequenced the blood TCR repertoires of roughly 5 healthy adults. Different laboratories and diverse techniques were used to prepare libraries and sequence TCR repertoires, to increase sequencing depth and limit assay-specific biases.

Healthy HIV-negative adults with no recently reported acute infections or vaccinations were included as donors. Every donor was a Caucasian adult living in Nashville, Tennessee, USA. CD4+ T cells were enriched through magnetic negative selection, after which naive cells were positively selected on CD45RA and the remaining negative fraction served as the memory subset. Blood was collected by leukapheresis, and PBMCs were isolated by Ficoll-Histopaque density gradient centrifugation and then cryopreserved in liquid nitrogen vapor phase. Purity and quantity of every magnetically sorted T cell population were checked by analytical flow cytometry. Genomic DNA was isolated from each sorted fraction and quantified by UV absorbance on a Nanodrop 2000c. Study-wide conclusions, independent of this receptor: The genetic and exposure-history diversity represented was limited by the small number of donors. Based on pairwise subsampling, the degree of clonotype sharing among donors was expected to be affected by sequencing depth. Compared with non-shared clonotypes, clonotypes shared by all four sorted-subset donors had higher generation probabilities. Sampling was restricted to blood, and TCR repertoires in tissues likely differ from the TCR repertoires found in blood. Naive subsets generally had larger estimated clonotype richness than memory subsets did. Even with the large sequencing depth, rarefaction of the sorted-subset datasets indicated that sequencing was incomplete. When a few donors were compared, the shared fraction of clonotypes was 5% to 6.5% for naive CD4, over 3% for naive CD8, 2% to 2.5% for memory CD4, and less than 0.5% for memory CD8.

Using the deep immunoSEQ assay, multiplex PCR amplified TCR CDR3 regions from genomic DNA. For each cell subset, the extracted genomic DNA was distributed evenly across all wells of several immunoSEQ 96-well plates, and each plate served as one replicate. Each replicate PCR for sorted subsets received about 210 ng genomic DNA, equal to around 32,000 T cell genomes. Purified libraries were measured with a Qubit 3.0 fluorometer, size-checked on a Bioanalyzer 2100, and measured again with the KAPA Library Quantification kit. Each immunoSEQ 96-well plate was sequenced on its own single-read 150-cycle Illumina NextSeq 550 flow cell. In the paper's pipeline: The immunoSEQ output contained only junctional sequences without quality scores, so filtering could not match that applied to full-length reads. Sequences were annotated with PyIR, a Python wrapper for IgBLAST v1.9, using IMGT germline references to assign V/J genes and CDR3. Reads with weak V/J assignments (E-value above 1e-6), missing CDR3, stop codons, out-of-frame junctions, or ambiguous translated residues were removed. V3J clonotypes were defined by identical inferred V gene, J gene, and CDR3 amino acid sequence. Percentage overlap between repertoires was calculated by dividing the number of shared unique clonotypes by the size of the smaller repertoire. Richness of each repertoire was evaluated using RTK rarefaction, the Chao1 estimator, and Recon v2.1 estimates of unobserved clonotypes. Generation probabilities were computed with OLGA for all TCRbeta clonotypes obtained by the gDNA method from four donors. The clones in this table, taken by TCRdb from immuneACCESS, are in-frame only. Not every clone is retained; where verified, under half of the shortfall comes from an unresolved V gene, and the cause of the rest is unknown. The V and J calls and the clone size are those of that table, but D and trimming were determined from the DNA. Present in this sample are around 720,000 clones, 73% of which were seen just once. 1.5% to 2% of the sample comes from the top ten.

Sequencing was done on a sample of memory CD4+ T cells sorted from blood. This specimen's cell subset or site label, per the study, means: CD45RA-negative fraction. The TCR originated in a woman aged 25 to 45 in good health. The rearrangement combines TRBV30 with TRBJ1-1, with the D gene uncertain. The DNA sequence is TGTGCCTGGAGTGTTCTGAACACTGAAGCTTTCTTT. This is translated as CAWSVLNTEAFF.